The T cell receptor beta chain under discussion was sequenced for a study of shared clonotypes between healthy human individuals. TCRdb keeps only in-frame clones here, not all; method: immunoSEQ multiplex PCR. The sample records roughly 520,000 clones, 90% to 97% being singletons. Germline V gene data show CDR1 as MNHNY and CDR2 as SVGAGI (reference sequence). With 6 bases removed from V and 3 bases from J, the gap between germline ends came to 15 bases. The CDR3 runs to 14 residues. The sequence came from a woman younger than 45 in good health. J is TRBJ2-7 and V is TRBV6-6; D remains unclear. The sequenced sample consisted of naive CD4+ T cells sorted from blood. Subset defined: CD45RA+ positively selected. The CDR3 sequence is CASSNPGQIYEQYF. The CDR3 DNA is TGTGCCAGCAGCAACCCCGGGCAGATCTACGAGCAGTACTTC.